The source of this TCR beta chain is a study of cytomegalovirus exposure and HLA in healthy donors listed by TCRdb under 2017. Turning to the overall study: An earlier analysis of approximately 590 of the donors reported about 290 Gb of sequence data and 117 million unique TCR beta sequences from 150 million to 200 million T cells. An early release covering around 630 HLA-typed donors comprised around 300 gigabases of sequencing data and approximately 80 million unique TCR sequences. The genetic ancestry cluster associated with self-reported Caucasian donors included around four fifths of the roughly 380 genotyped donors. The study was designed to test whether signatures of past pathogen exposure could be identified by cataloging public T cell receptors. The T cell repertoires of 666 subjects were profiled by immunosequencing and related to cytomegalovirus serostatus. Besides the first cohort of around 670 subjects, a separate validation cohort made up of 120 different subjects was used. High-throughput TCR immunosequencing, statistical association of individual TCRs with disease status, and machine learning were combined to predict cytomegalovirus infection status. A later analysis re-analyzed previously published TCR beta repertoires from 660 or so donors and added high-resolution HLA genotyping to study TCR occurrence patterns. The later analysis used no new phenotypic data to find candidate immune exposures, relying instead on TCR beta sequences and their occurrence across donors. In an earlier analysis of 500 to 650 of the donors, high-throughput TCR beta sequencing was used to judge whether each TCR beta V gene segment behaved as functional or pseudogenic. Donor age, sex, ethnicity and CMV serostatus were collected together with the repertoire data. Genome-wide SNP genotypes for about three fifths of the roughly 670 donors were used in a later genetic analysis, which treated that subset as a discovery cohort. Every discovery cohort repertoire had been produced on one sequencing platform. HLA typing included class I and class II loci at four-digit resolution. The number of typed donors differed by locus: about 629-640 for A, B, C, DRB1 and DQB1; about 520 for DQA1; about 600 for DPA1; and 400 to 480 for DPB1. Four to six DR-DQ haplotypes were handled as single units for association and clustering, since linkage in the cohort was strong. On average, approximately 250,000 unique TCR beta nucleotide sequences were sequenced per donor among 300 to 500 genotyped donors of the cohort, with approximately 18% of those sequences being non-productive.

The library was generated by the immunoSEQ multiplex PCR assay. For the multiplex PCR, a mixture combining 60 forward primers for TCR Vbeta segments and 13 reverse primers for TCR Jbeta segments was used. A multiplex PCR assay on genomic DNA amplified the CDR3 region of rearranged TCR beta genes. The Illumina HiSeq System was used to sequence the amplified TCR beta libraries as 87-base-pair reads. The original methods were these. In a later analysis, around 80 million unique TCR beta chains were counted across the approximately 620 repertoires, and approximately 11 million of these chains were shared by at least two donors. To remove PCR and sequencing errors, raw reads were error-corrected and collapsed into unique sequences using a nearest-neighbor algorithm that merged closely related sequences. V, D and J gene segments were assigned by aligning CDR3 sequences to IMGT reference sequences. For a sequence to be retained, a match of at least six nucleotides to both a V gene segment and a J gene segment was required. A rearrangement was called productive if the CDR3 had no stop codons and remained in frame with V and J, and every other rearrangement was called non-productive. CDR3 was defined according to IMGT convention as the region running from the second conserved V-encoded cysteine to the conserved J-encoded phenylalanine. In an earlier analysis of more than 550 of the donors, sequences lacking an unambiguous match to a single V gene segment were excluded. An earlier analysis of approximately 590 of the donors classified V segments as functional when productive rearrangements were above 56.7% and as segregating when the standard deviation between donors was above 5%. A statistical classification framework was developed to diagnose cytomegalovirus status using the catalog of TCR beta chain sequences. V and J gene assignment, in a later analysis, came from comparing TCR nucleotide sequences with IMGT/GENE-DB human TR gene sequences. The TCRdist pipeline was used in a later analysis to assign CDR3 sequences and most-parsimonious VDJ recombination scenarios. In a later analysis, every TCR beta chain was defined by the combination of its CDR3 amino acid sequence and its V-gene family, and reads without a unique V-gene family were dropped. A later analysis removed roughly 590 highly shared, low-generation-probability nucleotide sequences to deal with suspected cross-contamination and a sequencing artifact. For each public chain, a later analysis derived a clonal expansion index from normalized ranks of inferred template counts within each repertoire. A later analysis computed generation probabilities with a VDJ recombination model fitted to out-of-frame rearrangements, and checked the results against IGoR. In a later analysis, TCR-TCR, TCR-HLA and TCR-CMV co-occurrence was scored with hypergeometric tests, and a repertoire-size bias correction was applied to TCR pairs. False discovery rates were estimated in a later analysis by permuting HLA or CMV assignments 20 times. In a later analysis, co-occurring TCRs were grouped using DBSCAN, with TCRdist sequence similarity added in when clustering inside HLA-allele-positive subsets. Repertoires with fewer than 30,000 or more than 120,000 public chains, plus five repertoires with anomalous nucleotide sharing, were excluded from co-occurrence clustering. Not all clones reach the TCRdb copy of this immuneACCESS table, which keeps in-frame sequences only. Checked studies attribute under half of the gap to unresolved V genes and leave the rest unexplained. The DNA gave D and trimming, while V, J and clone size come from that table. The sample table records 210,000 or so clones; approximately 82% of these occur just once. 0.58% of the sample is in the top ten clones.

Regarding this clone: What antigen it recognizes has not been identified. The input lacks base qualities; no much larger clone sits a single base away.

General findings and caveats noted by the study authors: A further reported finding was that TCR beta sequences accurately predicted the HLA-A and HLA-B alleles for most subjects in the first cohort. According to a later analysis, parvovirus B19, influenza, CMV and Epstein-Barr virus appeared linked to several top co-occurrence clusters. Specific HLA alleles were associated with 15,000 to 20,000 TCR beta sequences at a false discovery rate of 0.05 in a later analysis. The sequencing pipeline was judged likely to have produced a cluster of highly shared sequence variants as a technical artifact. A later analysis found that HLA-associated TCR beta chains were more clonally expanded and had lower generation probabilities than equally common non-associated chains. The study gave a list of 150 to 200 TCR beta chains associated with cytomegalovirus. About 15 rarely observed V segments, including chromosome 9 orphons, were excluded from the earlier analysis of several hundred of the donors because counts were too low. V-gene and J-gene trimming of TCR beta chains was associated with a missense DCLRE1C variant in a later genetic analysis, and the association was replicated in an independent cohort. In an earlier analysis of about 540 of the donors, most TCR beta V segments were observed in productive rearrangements about 90% or about 30% of the time, broadly matching IMGT annotations. For the cohort, immune exposure information was limited to CMV serostatus. The classifier was reported to diagnose cytomegalovirus status with high specificity and sensitivity in both the original cohort and the validation cohort. In a later analysis, most CMV-associated TCR beta chains were found to appear HLA-restricted, with HLA associations seemingly driven largely by CMV exposure. The 87-base-pair reads could not distinguish some IMGT-functional V segments, including TRBV6-2 and TRBV6-3, so those segments were excluded. Across donors, most TCR sequences were observed very rarely, whereas some public TCRs were present in many individuals. When HLA alleles, especially DR and DQ, strongly co-occurred, TCR associations were difficult to assign to individual alleles. A later genetic analysis reported fewer N-insertions in productive TCRs among donors in an Asian-associated ancestry cluster than the approximately 670-donor mean. Because some donors lacked HLA typing at each locus, the association tests relied only on the typed subset. A later analysis found that TCR association rates varied across HLA loci, with DRB1 alleles showing the most associated TCRs and HLA-C alleles the fewest. Only TCR beta chains were sequenced in this cohort, and the absence of alpha or paired-chain data limited detectable features. The presence/absence analyses assumed that sequencing depth was roughly uniform across donors, and that assumption may not be true. Three of the identified cytomegalovirus-associated TCR beta chains were confirmed in vitro to be specific for cytomegalovirus antigens. Linkage disequilibrium might explain the correlated functional status among segregating V segments, but an unknown experimental factor could not be excluded. The authors suggested that the approach could potentially be generalized to other disease states and immunological phenotypes.

In total, 600 or so healthy bone marrow donors made up the cohort. All cohort members were sampled while nominally healthy, although unrecorded immune exposures were likely present. The donor was CMV seronegative and belonged to the group of under 400 seronegative cohort members. A peripheral blood sample was collected from each donor, and TCR beta sequencing was performed on peripheral blood mononuclear cells. The Qiagen DNeasy Blood Extraction Kit was used to extract genomic DNA from the blood cell samples. Its CDR3 holds 17 amino acids, cysteine through phenylalanine. The read is trimmed to its CDR3 DNA, 51 bases read in frame from base 1. The germline V and J ends show losses of 2 bases and 6 bases respectively, and no gene match explains 11 bases of the junction. For CDR1 and CDR2, the germline V gene lists SGHRS and YFSETQ.

The chain couples TRBV5-1 to TRBJ1-6; 7 junctional bases match TRBD1. This clonotype originated in a woman in her thirties or forties in good health and CMV-seronegative. The source material was PBMCs. The CDR3 here reads CASSFLGLDRPNSPLHF. The DNA sequence follows: TGCGCCAGCAGCTTCCTAGGTCTGGACAGGCCTAATTCACCCCTCCACTTT.